This T cell receptor beta chain was sequenced during a study of response to subunit inactivated influenza vaccine. Unmatched junction bases numbered 7, after V lost 8 bases and J lost 7 bases. The CDR3 length is 12 residues. Germline values: CDR1 SQVTM, CDR2 ANQGSEA. Study-wide results and limits: It was the authors' suggestion that each seasonal influenza vaccination recruits few new T cells.

In this sample, this clonotype turned up many times. The antigen is not known. TCRdb reprocessed the RT-PCR reads with MiXCR, giving one entry per CDR3 protein. Of fewer than 600,000 distinct CDR3 sequences in the sample, 7.2% are singletons; the top ten hold about an eighth. Sequenced material: PBMCs from blood, taken roughly 24 months after vaccination. The chain employs TRBV29-1 and TRBJ2-2, with 7 positions matching TRBD1. The sequence was obtained from a man between 50 and 75 years old who received an inactivated influenza vaccine. The CDR3 reads CSTTGASGELFF. CDR3 coding DNA: TGCAGCACCACAGGGGCGAGCGGGGAGCTGTTTTTT.